This entry features one T cell receptor beta chain sequence. Repertoires were generated with immunoSEQ multiplex PCR, while TCRdb's copy carries only in-frame clones and drops some. The sample lists fewer than 85,000 clones, 80% to 85% occurring once. This entry is derived from a study of glioma-infiltrating T cells after dendritic cell vaccination. CDR1 is GTSNPN, CDR2 SVGIG, per germline (reference sequence). V lost 1 base and J lost 0, with 7 bases in between. This CDR3 region has 14 residues. This rearrangement joins TRBV30 to TRBJ1-3, with D possibly being TRBD1 (6 bases). Here the sequenced sample was blood, taken before dendritic cell vaccination. The origin of this receptor is a human donor with glioblastoma. CDR3 DNA sequence: TGTGCCTGGAGTGGGGACATCTCTGGAAACACCATATATTTT. It yields the protein CAWSGDISGNTIYF.